This TCR beta chain was retrieved from a study of T cell repertoires in cytomegalovirus infection. Study details: CMV infection plus the matching HLA type was flagged by public TCR beta signatures. Broader study findings: The ex vivo response showed dominance by HLA-C-restricted CMV-specific TCR beta clonotypes.

Germline V gene sequence: CDR1 SGHTA, CDR2 FQGTGA. V was pared by 2 bases and J by 0 bases, with 8 bases of the junction left unmatched. The CDR3 extends over 18 amino acids. In this sample, this clonotype turned up many times. What it binds is unknown. From the reads, TCRdb called clonotypes with MiXCR, one entry per CDR3 protein. The data contain more than 500,000 distinct CDR3 sequences, 16% of them seen just once; the ten biggest clones take up more than 20%. The TCR originated in a human donor in good health (CMV status not recorded). Some clones in this sample may be carry-over from other donors' samples. Material for sequencing was CD8+ T cells from PBMCs. The chain carries TRBV7-3 and TRBJ2-2; TRBD2 aligns across 8 bases. The CDR3 region is CASSLSEGLASNTGELFF. DNA of the CDR3: TGTGCCAGCAGCTTATCGGAAGGACTAGCTTCGAACACCGGGGAGCTGTTTTTT.